The 22 T cell receptor beta chains listed next were all sequenced from one sample in a study of blood T cell repertoires in COVID-19. Method: immunoSEQ multiplex PCR; TCRdb's copy keeps in-frame clones and lacks some. The sample has roughly 65,000 clones, 60% to 80% seen once; the top ten hold approximately 17%. The source material was peripheral blood. All receptors come from a man in his sixties with acute or convalescent COVID-19.

This clone was counted a single time. The gene calls are TRBV6-6 and TRBJ2-2, with 8 bases fitting TRBD1. Germline CDR1 MNHNY, CDR2 SVGAGI (reference sequence). The length of the CDR3 is 16 residues. J was trimmed by 2 bases and V by 2 bases; bases with no gene match: 4. In DNA, the CDR3 is TGTGCCAGCAGTTACACCGGGACAGGAAACACCGGGGAGCTGTTTTTT. Its protein is CASSYTGTGNTGELFF.

The V call is TRBV9, the J call TRBJ2-7; TRBD1 is a possible D gene (6 bases). The CDR3 loop spans 13 amino acids. V lost 3 bases to trimming and J lost 4 bases, with 11 bases between them. Germline assignment: CDR1 SGDLS and CDR2 YYNGEE. The CDR3 is CASSAQQGYEQYF. The CDR3, as DNA: TGTGCCAGCAGCGCTCAACAGGGATACGAGCAGTACTTC.

The genes are TRBV5-1 and TRBJ2-2; 9 bases agree with TRBD1. Germline V gene sequence: CDR1 SGHRS, CDR2 YFSETQ. CDR3 length equals 15 residues. Trimming took 7 bases from V and 5 from J; bases not matched to a gene: 9. The CDR3 spells CASLGTGTGTGELFF. The CDR3 nucleotides read TGCGCCAGCTTAGGCACCGGGACAGGGACCGGGGAGCTGTTTTTT. Complete variable domain (other parts from reference TRBV5-1 and TRBJ2-2): KAGVTQTPRYLIKTRGQQVTLSCSPISGHRSVSWYQQTPGQGLQFLFEYFSETQRNKGNFPGRFSGRQFSNSRSEMNVSTLELGDSALYLCASLGTGTGTGELFFGEGSRLTVL.

The chain uses TRBV7-2 and TRBJ1-1; unclear D gene. The CDR3 loop spans 13 amino acids. The V end was cut by 6 bases, the J end by 3 bases, with 11 bases between. The germline CDR1 and CDR2 sequences are SGHTA and FQGNSA. The chain's CDR3 is CASRSRGYTEAFF. CDR3 DNA: TGTGCCAGCAGATCTCGCGGGTACACTGAAGCTTTCTTT. Drawing the rest from reference TRBV7-2 and TRBJ1-1, the complete variable domain is GAGVSQSPSNKVTEKGKDVELRCDPISGHTALYWYRQSLGQGLEFLIYFQGNSAPDKSGLPSDRFSAERTGGSVSTLTIQRTQQEDSAVYLCASRSRGYTEAFFGQGTRLTVV.

V gene TRBV27 combines with J gene TRBJ2-6; D possibly corresponds to TRBD2 (5 bases). The CDR3 contains 16 residues. Per germline, CDR1 MNHEY and CDR2 SMNVEV (reference sequence). V lost 6 bases, J lost 0 bases, and 12 bases lay in between. DNA of the CDR3: TGTGCCAGCAGAGGAGGTCTGGGCTCTGGGGCCAACGTCCTGACTTTC. Translated: CASRGGLGSGANVLTF. Combining the CDR3 with reference TRBV27 and TRBJ2-6 gives the whole variable domain EAQVTQNPRYLITVTGKKLTVTCSQNMNHEYMSWYRQDPGLGLRQIYYSMNVEVTDKGDVPEGYKVSRKEKRNFPLILESPSPNQTSLYFCASRGGLGSGANVLTFGAGSRLTVL.

This clone was detected a few times. This chain joins TRBV6-5 and TRBJ1-3; D unclear. CDR1 is MNHEY and CDR2 is SVGAGI in the germline V gene. The V gene lost 7 bases and the J gene lost 1 base, with 11 bases spanning the gap. The CDR3 is 14 amino acids. In DNA form, the CDR3 reads TGTGCCAGCAAGCCAACTCTGTCTGGAAACACCATATATTTT. Protein product: CASKPTLSGNTIYF.

The table lists this clone with a count of one. Other DNA sequences within the sample encode an identical CDR3. This sequence joins TRBV4-1 and TRBJ2-2; 11 bases are shared with TRBD2. Germline assignment: CDR1 MGHRA and CDR2 YSYEKL. The V segment lost 0 bases and the J segment 1 base; nucleotides outside the gene matches: 1. This CDR3 is built from 17 residues. CDR3 sequence reads: CASSQELAGGNTGELFF. The CDR3 DNA is TGCGCCAGCAGCCAAGAGCTAGCGGGGGGGAACACCGGGGAGCTGTTTTTT.

This clone occurred a few times. The genes are TRBV6-5 and TRBJ2-1, with D hard to call. Deletions cut 7 bases from V and 3 bases from J, with 13 bases between. This CDR3 spans 14 amino acids. Per germline, CDR1 MNHEY and CDR2 SVGAGI. CDR3 sequence: CASTNPPSYNEQFF. DNA of the CDR3: TGTGCCAGCACCAATCCCCCCAGCTACAATGAGCAGTTCTTC.

This clone was seen once. The CDR3 nucleotides read TGTGCCAGCAGCCCAGGGACAAACTACGAGCAGTACTTC. Translated: CASSPGTNYEQYF. The chain has TRBV9 and TRBJ2-7; D is possibly TRBD1 (6 bases). CDR3 length: 13 residues. Germline V gene lookup returns CDR1 SGDLS and CDR2 YYNGEE. Trimming pared 4 bases from V and 3 bases from J, leaving 11 bases between.

In this sample, this clone turned up a few times. Other DNA sequences from this sample encode an identical CDR3 as well. V is TRBV5-4 and J is TRBJ2-1; D unclear. V was clipped by 0 bases and J by 7 bases, with 8 bases between them. The CDR3 is 13 amino acids. Germline CDR1 SGHNT, CDR2 YYREEE (reference sequence). CDR3 sequence: CASSLARGNEQFF. The CDR3 DNA sequence: TGTGCCAGCAGCTTGGCTAGAGGAAATGAGCAGTTCTTC.

The chain recombines TRBV4-1 with TRBJ2-1; TRBD1 aligns across 9 bases. The CDR3 is made up of 16 amino acids. Germline trimming cut 1 base from V and 15 bases from J; bases unmatched to any gene: 16. From germline, CDR1 is MGHRA and CDR2 YSYEKL. In DNA form, the CDR3 reads TGCGCCAGCAGCCAAGTTTCGGGACAGGGTGGAAAACGGCTGTTCTTC. It yields the protein CASSQVSGQGGKRLFF.

The J gene is TRBJ2-2, the V gene TRBV6-2 or TRBV6-3; possible D gene TRBD1, 6 bases. Germline CDR1 reads MNHEY; CDR2 reads SVGEGT. The CDR3 runs 16 residues. The ends were cut back, 5 bases at V and 5 bases at J, with 18 bases in the middle. This CDR3 is CASSRPQGIETGELFF. DNA for the CDR3: TGTGCCAGCAGTAGGCCACAGGGAATTGAAACCGGGGAGCTGTTTTTT.

This clone appeared a few times. This chain connects TRBV21-1 to TRBJ2-7; TRBD1 was called by the table and not checked on the DNA. TRBV21-1 is listed as a pseudogene. CDR3 length equals 15 residues. The CDR3 region is CASSKDARSSYEQYF. DNA for the CDR3: TGTGCCAGCAGCAAAGACGCCCGCAGCTCCTACGAGCAGTACTTC.

The chain employs TRBV2 and TRBJ1-1; 8 bases match TRBD1. Trimming at V came to 4 bases and at J to 1 base, leaving 2 bases not matched to a gene. The germline gives CDR1 SNHLY, CDR2 FYNNEI. CDR3 length: 14 residues. CDR3 residues: CASSGGTGNTEAFF. The CDR3 region has the DNA TGTGCCAGCAGTGGAGGGACAGGGAACACTGAAGCTTTCTTT. Filled out from reference TRBV2 and TRBJ1-1, the complete variable domain reads EPEVTQTPSHQVTQMGQEVILRCVPISNHLYFYWYRQILGQKVEFLVSFYNNEISEKSEIFDDQFSVERPDGSNFTLKIRSTKLEDSAMYFCASSGGTGNTEAFFGQGTRLTVV.

The chain combines TRBV7-8 with TRBJ1-4, with 7 positions matching TRBD1. The CDR3 length is 15 residues. The V gene end was trimmed by 4 bases and the J gene end by 4 bases; junction bases not matched to a gene: 6. CDR1 and CDR2 from the germline V gene are SGHVS and FQNEAQ. CDR3 sequence (DNA): TGTGCCAGCAGCTCTCAGGGACAGCTTAATGAAAAACTGTTTTTT. Its translation: CASSSQGQLNEKLFF.

This chain links TRBV10-3 with TRBJ1-2; D is possibly TRBD1 (5 bases). The CDR3 totals 15 residues. CDR1 ENHRY and CDR2 SYGVKD come from the germline V gene. V dropped 0 bases and J dropped 5 bases, with 13 bases sitting between them. The CDR3 DNA is TGTGCCATCAGTGAGTCGACCGGGGAGGGGTATGGCTACACCTTC. This translates into CAISESTGEGYGYTF.

This rearrangement joins TRBV11-2 to TRBJ1-1, with D hard to call. Germline V gene lookup returns CDR1 SGHAT and CDR2 FQNNGV. The CDR3 contains 15 residues. Between the trimmed V and J ends, which lost 5 bases and 0 bases, there was a span of 13 bases. CDR3 in amino acids: CASSASWGLNTEAFF. The CDR3 DNA reads TGTGCCAGCAGCGCTAGCTGGGGTTTGAACACTGAAGCTTTCTTT.

The chain employs TRBV27 and TRBJ1-1; D is perhaps TRBD1 (6 bases). Per germline, CDR1 MNHEY and CDR2 SMNVEV (reference sequence). Trimming took 1 base from V and 7 from J, leaving 10 bases between them. The CDR3 spans 13 residues. The CDR3 sequence: CASSLLGHFEAFF. Written as DNA, the CDR3 is TGTGCCAGCAGTTTATTGGGACACTTTGAAGCTTTCTTT.

The chain has TRBV5-1 and TRBJ1-1; 7 bases map to TRBD1. The V segment lost 6 bases and the J segment 4 bases; nucleotides outside the gene matches: 9. This CDR3 contains 14 residues. Germline CDR1 SGHRS, CDR2 YFSETQ. The CDR3 loop is CASTIQGLTTEAFF. Here the CDR3 DNA reads TGCGCCAGCACCATACAGGGGTTGACCACTGAAGCTTTCTTT.

This clone is a singleton in its sample. The CDR3, as DNA: TGCGCCAGCAGCCAAGCCAGGGGCAGCTCCTACGAGCAGTACTTC. Translation gives CASSQARGSSYEQYF. The rearrangement links TRBV4-1 to TRBJ2-7, with a weak D call TRBD1 (6 bases). The ends were cut back, 1 base at V and 0 bases at J, with 10 bases in the middle. Per germline, CDR1 MGHRA and CDR2 YSYEKL. This CDR3 contains 15 residues.

V and J are TRBV7-2 and TRBJ1-4; D is uncertain. The V end lost 0 bases, the J end lost 11 bases, and 7 bases lay between the germline ends. This CDR3 comprises 12 residues. Looked up from germline, CDR1 is SGHTA and CDR2 is FQGNSA. In DNA, the CDR3 is TGTGCCAGCAGCTTAGCAGGGAGGAAACTGTTTTTT. Protein sequence: CASSLAGRKLFF.

The rearrangement links TRBV7-9 to TRBJ2-5; D ambiguous. This CDR3 has 15 residues. V was pared by 5 bases and J by 0 bases, with 13 bases between. Germline-derived CDR1 and CDR2 are SEHNR and FQNEAQ (reference sequence). In DNA, the CDR3 is TGTGCCAGCAGCCCTTACGTCTCGGACCAAGAGACCCAGTACTTC. Protein: CASSPYVSDQETQYF.